A single sample is the source of the 20 T cell receptor beta chains below, sequenced in a study of T cell repertoires in cytomegalovirus infection. TCRdb itself ran the reads through MiXCR, one entry per CDR3 protein. The sample includes approximately 990,000 distinct CDR3 sequences, 25% to 40% of them seen just once. The antigens of these receptors remain unknown. This specimen consisted of cultured CD8+ T cells from PBMCs, obtained from culture after CMV antigen stimulation. The origin of the receptors is a human donor in good health (CMV status not recorded). Some clones in this sample may be carry-over from other donors' samples.

This clonotype has a handful of counts. In nucleotides, the CDR3 is TGTGCCAGCAGTTTAATGAGCGGGGGGGCAAATTCCTACGAGCAGTACTTC. Protein product: CASSLMSGGANSYEQYF. V and J are TRBV27 and TRBJ2-7; 10 bases align to TRBD2. Germline CDR1 is MNHEY and CDR2 is SMNVEV (reference sequence). V shed 2 bases, J shed 1 base, and the junction held 8 bases outside the gene matches. The CDR3 totals 17 residues.

This clonotype was observed many times. The rearrangement links TRBV7-2 to TRBJ1-1; the D gene is possibly TRBD1 (5 bases). The germline CDR1 and CDR2 sequences are SGHTA and FQGNSA. The CDR3 is made up of 18 amino acids. V was cut by 4 bases and J by 4 bases, with 25 bases left in between. CDR3 sequence: CASSSGDPLVRRGTEAFF. CDR3 nucleotide sequence: TGTGCCAGCAGCTCGGGGGACCCCTTAGTAAGAAGGGGCACTGAAGCTTTCTTT.

This chain uses TRBV6-5 with TRBJ2-2; 10 bases agree with TRBD2. This CDR3 spans 16 amino acids. V shed 6 bases, J shed 2 bases, and the junction held 6 bases outside the gene matches. CDR1 MNHEY and CDR2 SVGAGI come from the germline V gene. The CDR3 region has the DNA TGTGCCAGCAGCAGATTAGCGGGGGGCAACACCGGGGAGCTGTTTTTT. Translated, it gives CASSRLAGGNTGELFF.

Within the sample, this clonotype is medium-sized. This rearrangement joins TRBV7-9 to TRBJ2-6; 7 bases align to TRBD1. The J segment lost 4 bases and the V segment lost 2 bases, leaving 8 bases of the junction unmatched. This CDR3 spans 17 amino acids. Germline-derived CDR1 and CDR2 are SEHNR and FQNEAQ (reference sequence). CDR3 nucleotide sequence: TGTGCCAGCAGCTTAAGCGAGACAGGGTTCGGGGCCAACGTCCTGACTTTC. It yields the protein CASSLSETGFGANVLTF.

This clonotype was picked up a small number of times. The chain has TRBV5-1 and TRBJ2-3; D is unclear. Per the germline V gene, CDR1 is SGHRS and CDR2 is YFSETQ. The CDR3 is made up of 15 amino acids. Trimming left V 1 base short and J 4 bases short, with 13 bases between. This CDR3 is CASSLTIPGSDTQYF. As DNA, the CDR3 is TGCGCCAGCAGCTTGACAATTCCTGGTTCAGATACGCAGTATTTT.

This clonotype has just one count. With a much larger clone just one base away, this may be a read error. The CDR3 carries no conserved terminal phenylalanine or tryptophan, so it likely arises from a read error. The CDR3 is CAGGVPYNEQFL. The CDR3 DNA reads TGTGCGGGGGGGGTCCCCTACAATGAGCAGTTCTTG. The V gene is TRBV7-9, the J gene TRBJ2-1; 7 nucleotides match TRBD2. Germline assignment: CDR1 SEHNR and CDR2 FQNEAQ (reference sequence). This CDR3 contains 12 residues.

The chain couples TRBV6-2 or TRBV6-3 to TRBJ2-7; D gene unclear. Trimming took off 4 bases at V and 2 bases at J, with 12 bases between the two ends. The germline gives CDR1 MNHEY, CDR2 SVGEGT. The length of the CDR3 is 14 residues. The CDR3 sequence is CASSSWQSTYEQYV. For the CDR3, the DNA is TGTGCCAGCAGTTCATGGCAATCAACCTACGAGCAGTACGTC.

This clonotype was seen many times. The CDR3, as DNA: TGTGCCAGCAGCCTGATAGGGGATACGCAGTATTTT. Translated, it gives CASSLIGDTQYF. J is TRBJ2-3 and V is TRBV27; D is unresolved. The germline V and J ends were trimmed by 6 bases and 6 bases, with 10 bases remaining between them. The CDR3 totals 12 residues. CDR1 is MNHEY and CDR2 is SMNVEV in the germline V gene (reference sequence).

The rearrangement links TRBV19 to TRBJ2-7; TRBD1 agrees at 7 bases. CDR1 LNHDA and CDR2 SQIVND come from the germline V gene (reference sequence). Germline trimming cut 11 bases from V and 1 base from J; bases unmatched to any gene: 8. The CDR3 extends over 13 amino acids. The DNA of the CDR3 is TGTGCCGTACAGGGGTGGAGATCCTACGAGCAGTACTTC. It is translated as CAVQGWRSYEQYF.

This chain joins TRBV5-6 and TRBJ2-3; the match to TRBD1 covers 9 bases. Germline V lookup: CDR1 SGHDT, CDR2 YYEEEE. After removal of 4 bases from V and 7 bases from J, the junction contained 4 bases not matched to a gene. The CDR3 has 13 amino acids. CDR3 DNA: TGTGCCAGCAGCCACGGGACAGGGAATACGCAGTATTTT. Translation: CASSHGTGNTQYF.

The rearrangement uses TRBV6-2 or TRBV6-3 and TRBJ2-5; D is ambiguous. Germline V CDR1 and CDR2: MNHEY, SVGEGT. CDR3 length equals 11 residues. With 8 bases removed from V and 7 bases from J, the gap between germline ends came to 11 bases. The CDR3 DNA reads TGTGCCAGCTGGGAAAACTGGACCCAGTACTTC. Its translation is CASWENWTQYF.

This clonotype was counted many times. This CDR3 is CASSLLGLAGGNIQYF. In DNA, the CDR3 is TGTGCCAGCAGCTTACTAGGGCTAGCGGGGGGGAACATTCAGTACTTC. The V and J genes are TRBV7-2 and TRBJ2-4; 12 positions match TRBD2. Germline V gene sequence: CDR1 SGHTA, CDR2 FQGNSA. The CDR3 covers 16 residues. The trim removed 2 bases at V and 7 bases at J, leaving 6 bases unmatched. The variable domain in full, with the rest retrieved from reference TRBV7-2 and TRBJ2-4, is GAGVSQSPSNKVTEKGKDVELRCDPISGHTALYWYRQSLGQGLEFLIYFQGNSAPDKSGLPSDRFSAERTGGSVSTLTIQRTQQEDSAVYLCASSLLGLAGGNIQYFGAGTRLSVL.

This clonotype occurred a few times. The chain recombines TRBV12-3 or TRBV12-4 with TRBJ2-1; 9 bases line up with TRBD1. Unmatched junction bases numbered 9, after V lost 5 bases and J lost 4 bases. CDR3 length: 16 residues. CDR3 coding DNA: TGTGCCAGCAGTCAGGGAACAGGGGGCGGGTACAATGAGCAGTTCTTC. It encodes CASSQGTGGGYNEQFF.

This clonotype was detected a few times. The chain recombines TRBV2 with TRBJ1-1; no firm D call. Trimming left V 7 bases short and J 1 base short, with 4 bases between. Germline CDR1 and CDR2: SNHLY and FYNNEI. The CDR3 length is 11 residues. As DNA, the CDR3 is TGTGCCAGCAAAAAGAACACTGAAGCTTTCTTT. Encoded protein: CASKKNTEAFF.

This clonotype was counted at least ten times. The chain carries TRBV4-3 and TRBJ1-1, with D possibly TRBD1 on 6 matching bases. CDR3 length equals 18 residues. Germline CDR1 LGHNA, CDR2 YSLEER. Trimming took off 0 bases at V and 3 bases at J, with 20 bases between the two ends. In nucleotides, the CDR3 is TGCGCCAGCAGCCAAGATCTGTTGGGGGGCGCGACGGACACTGAAGCTTTCTTT. It is translated as CASSQDLLGGATDTEAFF.

This clonotype was picked up a small number of times. The chain has TRBV7-9 and TRBJ1-1; D remains unclear. Trimming took off 11 bases at V and 0 bases at J, with 16 bases between the two ends. Germline V CDR1 and CDR2: SEHNR, FQNEAQ (reference sequence). This CDR3 has 14 residues. The CDR3 region is CAADPTNMNTEAFF. For the CDR3, the DNA is TGTGCCGCGGACCCCACAAACATGAACACTGAAGCTTTCTTT.

CDR3: CASSQEEGPWASDYNEQFF. In nucleotides, the CDR3 is TGCGCCAGCAGCCAAGAAGAGGGGCCCTGGGCTAGCGACTACAATGAGCAGTTCTTC. This chain links TRBV4-3 with TRBJ2-1; TRBD2 might be the D (6 bases). This CDR3 is built from 19 residues. Germline CDR1 LGHNA, CDR2 YSLEER. Trimming left V 0 bases short and J 3 bases short, with 21 bases between.

This sequence joins TRBV27 and TRBJ1-2; D possibly corresponds to TRBD1 (5 bases). Trimming cost V 8 bases and J 0 bases, with 13 bases left between them. Per germline, CDR1 MNHEY and CDR2 SMNVEV (reference sequence). The CDR3 length is 14 residues. The CDR3 sequence is CASGPTGPNYGYTF. CDR3 coding DNA: TGTGCCAGCGGCCCGACGGGACCTAACTATGGCTACACCTTC.

Here the CDR3 reads CASTETGQLWDEQFF. The CDR3, as DNA: TGTGCCAGCACCGAGACGGGACAGTTATGGGATGAGCAGTTCTTC. The genes are TRBV7-9 and TRBJ2-1; 7 nucleotides match TRBD1. V lost 7 bases and J lost 8; bases outside the gene matches: 14. The CDR3 has 15 residues. Germline V gene lookup returns CDR1 SEHNR and CDR2 FQNEAQ (reference sequence).

The chain links TRBV27 to TRBJ2-1; TRBD1 matches at 10 bases. V lost 6 bases to trimming and J lost 7 bases; unmatched junction nucleotides: 6. Germline CDR1 MNHEY, CDR2 SMNVEV (reference sequence). The CDR3 is made up of 14 amino acids. The CDR3 here is CASRTGTGDNEQFF. For the CDR3, the DNA is TGTGCCAGCAGAACCGGGACAGGGGATAATGAGCAGTTCTTC.